A single sample is the source of the 32 T cell receptor beta chains below, sequenced in a study of early T cells in non-severe SARS-CoV-2 infection. Each CDR3 protein gets one entry after TCRdb re-called the 5' RACE reads with MiXCR. The sample has approximately 84,000 distinct CDR3 sequences, about 15% seen once; the top ten hold around 5.1%. Sequencing was performed on whole blood. The receptors stem from an adult who was a healthcare worker with PCR-confirmed SARS-CoV-2 infection or an uninfected control (not recorded which).

There are a few counts of this clonotype. V is TRBV14 and J is TRBJ2-7, with D possibly called TRBD1 or TRBD2 (7 bases each). The CDR3 is 17 amino acids. Trimming pared 4 bases from V and 0 bases from J, leaving 19 bases between. The germline V gene encodes CDR1 SGHDN and CDR2 FVKESK. CDR3 in DNA: TGTGCCAGCAGCCCGACAGGGAGGGGGGGAAGCTCCTACGAGCAGTACTTC. Protein sequence: CASSPTGRGGSSYEQYF.

This clonotype was counted at least ten times. This chain connects TRBV5-1 to TRBJ1-1; D is uncertain. The germline gives CDR1 SGHRS, CDR2 YFSETQ. The CDR3 covers 13 residues. Trimming stripped 1 base from V and 6 bases from J, with 10 bases between. The DNA of the CDR3 is TGCGCCAGCAGCTTGCAGGAAAGCCCTGAAGCTTTCTTT. Amino acid sequence: CASSLQESPEAFF.

In its sample, this clonotype was seen many times. The gene calls are TRBV11-2 and TRBJ2-1; D gene unclear. The V end was cut by 6 bases, the J end by 0 bases, with 12 bases between. Germline V gene lookup returns CDR1 SGHAT and CDR2 FQNNGV. CDR3 length: 15 residues. For the CDR3, the DNA is TGTGCCAGCAGTCTGGAGCCGAGCTCCTACAATGAGCAGTTCTTC. Its protein product is CASSLEPSSYNEQFF. Looking up the rest from reference TRBV11-2 and TRBJ2-1 gives the full variable domain: EAGVAQSPRYKIIEKRQSVAFWCNPISGHATLYWYQQILGQGPKLLIQFQNNGVVDDSQLPKDRFSAERLKGVDSTLKIQPAKLEDSAVYLCASSLEPSSYNEQFFGPGTRLTVL.

The rearrangement joins TRBV7-2 to TRBJ2-7; a weak D match, TRBD2 (6 bases). Germline V gene lookup returns CDR1 SGHTA and CDR2 FQGNSA. Trimming cost V 5 bases and J 4 bases, with 18 bases left between them. The CDR3 extends over 15 amino acids. Written as DNA, the CDR3 is TGTGCCAGCAGCAGGCGGGACCGTTATTTTTACGAGCAGTACTTC. This translates into CASSRRDRYFYEQYF.

This clonotype occurred many times. The chain is built from TRBV6-1 and TRBJ2-2; a weak D match, TRBD1 (6 bases). Germline V CDR1 and CDR2: MNHNS, SASEGT. V shed 4 bases and J shed 8 bases, with 14 bases lying between them. CDR3 size: 14 residues. The CDR3 reads CASSVQGRWGELFF. The CDR3 nucleotides are TGTGCCAGCAGTGTCCAGGGGCGGTGGGGGGAGCTGTTTTTT.

A few counts support this clonotype. The J gene is TRBJ2-1, the V gene TRBV5-1, with D perhaps TRBD2 (6 bases). Trimming stripped 5 bases from V and 8 bases from J, with 11 bases between. CDR1 is SGHRS and CDR2 is YFSETQ in the germline V gene. CDR3 size: 12 residues. The CDR3 loop is CASSGLAHEQFF. For the CDR3, the DNA is TGCGCCAGCAGTGGGCTAGCGCATGAGCAGTTCTTC.

This clonotype was detected many times. The J gene is TRBJ2-1, the V gene TRBV28; D might be TRBD1 (5 bases). This CDR3 region has 13 residues. Germline CDR1 reads MDHEN; CDR2 reads SYDVKM. V lost 6 bases and J lost 6, with 12 bases in between. The CDR3 reads CASSPQGVNEQFF. The CDR3 DNA reads as TGTGCCAGCAGCCCGCAGGGCGTCAATGAGCAGTTCTTC.

Here the CDR3 reads CASSPLAGVSNEQFF. The CDR3, as DNA: TGCGCCAGCAGTCCACTAGCGGGAGTGAGCAATGAGCAGTTCTTC. The V and J genes are TRBV5-1 and TRBJ2-1; 11 bases match TRBD2. This CDR3 is 15 amino acids long. Germline-derived CDR1 and CDR2 are SGHRS and YFSETQ. J lost 6 bases, V lost 5 bases, and 7 bases had no gene match.

The CDR3 loop reads CASSGPSGSYEQYF. CDR3 DNA: TGTGCCAGCAGTGGTCCGAGCGGCTCCTACGAGCAGTACTTC. The V gene is TRBV28, the J gene TRBJ2-7; tentatively, D is TRBD2 (5 bases). This CDR3 has 14 residues. Germline V gene sequence: CDR1 MDHEN, CDR2 SYDVKM. Trimming left V 5 bases short and J 0 bases short, with 11 bases between.

Only a few counts were recorded for this clonotype. The chain joins TRBV6-8 to TRBJ2-5; possibly TRBD2 for D (6 bases). Between the trimmed V and J ends, which lost 5 bases and 4 bases, there was a span of 14 bases. From germline, CDR1 is MNHGY and CDR2 SAAAGT. The length of the CDR3 is 14 residues. CDR3 amino acids: CASSIEGGRETQYF. As DNA, the CDR3 is TGTGCCAGCAGTATAGAGGGAGGTAGAGAGACCCAGTACTTC.

The rearrangement uses TRBV7-2 and TRBJ2-5; D call uncertain. This CDR3 is built from 12 residues. Per the germline V gene, CDR1 is SGHTA and CDR2 is FQGNSA. Trimming took off 4 bases at V and 5 bases at J, with 8 bases between the two ends. The CDR3 sequence is CASSSFSETQYF. The DNA for the CDR3 is TGTGCCAGCAGCTCCTTTTCTGAGACCCAGTACTTC.

This clonotype was observed at least ten times. The rearrangement joins TRBV6-6 to TRBJ2-1; D perhaps matches TRBD2 (5 bases). V gave up 7 bases and J gave up 10 bases, with 32 bases separating them. The CDR3 runs 18 residues. Germline V CDR1 and CDR2: MNHNY, SVGAGI (reference sequence). Written as DNA, the CDR3 is TGTGCCAGCACCCCAACTAAATCGCTTTCCCTCCTATCGGGGGAGCAGTTCTTC. It encodes CASTPTKSLSLLSGEQFF.

This clonotype was seen ten or more times. The V gene is TRBV20-1, the J gene TRBJ2-7; D is possibly TRBD2 (5 bases). CDR3 length equals 15 residues. The germline CDR1 and CDR2 sequences are DFQATT and SNEGSKA (reference sequence). Trimming took off 0 bases at V and 2 bases at J, with 14 bases between the two ends. As DNA, the CDR3 is TGCAGTGCTAGAGATTTCGGCCTAGCTACCTACGAGCAGTACTTC. Translation: CSARDFGLATYEQYF.

In this sample, this clonotype turned up many times. The V and J genes are TRBV6-1 and TRBJ2-3, with D possibly TRBD1 on 6 matching bases. The V gene lost 3 bases and the J gene lost 3 bases, with 25 bases spanning the gap. CDR1 and CDR2 from the germline V gene are MNHNS and SASEGT. CDR3 length: 19 residues. As DNA, the CDR3 is TGTGCCAGCAGTGAGCGATCCTTCCTACCGGGACAAGTAACAGATACGCAGTATTTT. Encoded protein: CASSERSFLPGQVTDTQYF.

The chain is built from TRBV29-1 and TRBJ1-1; D gene unclear. The CDR3 is 11 amino acids. Germline-derived CDR1 and CDR2 are SQVTM and ANQGSEA. Trimming removed 4 bases at V and 0 bases at J, with 3 bases between. CDR3 protein: CSVVLNTEAFF. CDR3 sequence (DNA): TGCAGCGTTGTATTGAACACTGAAGCTTTCTTT.

The rearrangement links TRBV2 to TRBJ1-2; a possible D gene is TRBD1 (6 bases). From germline, CDR1 is SNHLY and CDR2 FYNNEI. Trimming took off 4 bases at V and 3 bases at J, with 12 bases between the two ends. The CDR3 loop spans 14 amino acids. CDR3 sequence reads: CASSARGRDYGYTF. The CDR3, as DNA: TGTGCCAGCAGTGCACGGGGGCGCGACTATGGCTACACCTTC.

The sample holds a few counts of this clonotype. V and J are TRBV27 and TRBJ1-2, with TRBD1 as a possible D gene (5 bases). This CDR3 comprises 13 residues. Germline V gene sequence: CDR1 MNHEY, CDR2 SMNVEV (reference sequence). Trimming cost V 5 bases and J 4 bases, with 11 bases left between them. The CDR3 loop is CASSRGVPYGYTF. The CDR3 nucleotides are TGTGCCAGCAGTCGAGGGGTCCCCTATGGCTACACCTTC.

In this sample, this clonotype turned up a few times. The chain couples TRBV24-1 to TRBJ2-1; D is perhaps TRBD1 or TRBD2 (5 bases each). The CDR3 consists of 16 residues. Trimming left V 4 bases short and J 3 bases short, with 15 bases between. CDR1 and CDR2 from the germline V gene are KGHDR and SFDVKD. CDR3 sequence: CATSDPSGPLYNEQFF. The CDR3 DNA follows: TGTGCCACCAGTGACCCATCGGGACCACTCTACAATGAGCAGTTCTTC.

The gene calls are TRBV21-1 and TRBJ2-7. TRBV21-1 is classified as a pseudogene. The CDR3 sequence is 9 residues long. The CDR3 DNA reads TGTGCCAGCAGACATGAGCAGTACTTC. Residues: CASRHEQYF.

This clonotype has only a few counts. In nucleotides, the CDR3 is TGTGCCAGCAGTTACCCCCCGACTAGGCACTACGAGCAGTACTTC. Protein sequence: CASSYPPTRHYEQYF. The chain recombines TRBV28 with TRBJ2-7, with D possibly matching TRBD2 (6 bases). The V gene's germline CDR1 is MDHEN and CDR2 SYDVKM. CDR3 size: 15 residues. V was shortened by 4 bases and J by 3 bases, with 16 bases between the two germline ends.

As to this clonotype: One end of the junction is discordant with germline, which a read error may explain. The rearrangement links TRBV5-1 to TRBJ2-5; 7 bases match TRBD1. This CDR3 comprises 15 residues. Germline CDR1 is SGHRS and CDR2 is YFSETQ. The CDR3 loop is CASSPRTQGDGTQCF. As DNA, the CDR3 is TGCGCCAGCAGCCCCCGGACCCAGGGGGACGGGACCCAGTGCTTC. The full variable domain, with the rest looked up from reference TRBV5-1 and TRBJ2-5, is KAGVTQTPRYLIKTRGQQVTLSCSPISGHRSVSWYQQTPGQGLQFLFEYFSETQRNKGNFPGRFSGRQFSNSRSEMNVSTLELGDSALYLCASSPRTQGDGTQCFGPGTRLLVL.

This clonotype was seen a handful of times. The chain is built from TRBV10-3 and TRBJ1-5; no reliable D call. Germline values: CDR1 ENHRY, CDR2 SYGVKD. The CDR3 contains 16 residues. With 0 bases removed from V and 6 bases from J, the gap between germline ends came to 15 bases. In DNA form, the CDR3 reads TGTGCCATCAGTGAGTCGCTGGGAGTTGGGAGTCAGCCCCAGCATTTT. This gives the protein CAISESLGVGSQPQHF.

This clonotype has just a few counts. V is TRBV6-6 and J is TRBJ1-2; the match to TRBD1 covers 7 bases. Germline V CDR1 and CDR2: MNHNY, SVGAGI (reference sequence). J gave up 7 bases and V 8 bases, and 7 bases lay outside the gene matches. This CDR3 has 12 amino acids. CDR3 sequence reads: CASVRQGGGYTF. The CDR3 region has the DNA TGTGCCAGCGTCAGACAGGGAGGTGGCTACACCTTC.

The V gene is TRBV7-8, the J gene TRBJ2-5, with 12 bases fitting TRBD2. Germline V gene lookup returns CDR1 SGHVS and CDR2 FQNEAQ. The ends lost 3 bases at V and 5 bases at J; junction bases unmatched: 10. The CDR3 has 17 amino acids. The CDR3 DNA reads TGTGCCAGCAGCTTGGGACTAGCGGGCCACTCGGGCGAGACCCAGTACTTC. It codes for CASSLGLAGHSGETQYF.

In its sample, this clonotype was seen a few times. This rearrangement joins TRBV7-2 to TRBJ1-2; no clear D gene. The V end lost 1 base, the J end lost 8 bases, and 8 bases lay between the germline ends. Germline loops: CDR1 SGHTA, CDR2 FQGNSA. The CDR3 has 12 amino acids. CDR3 nucleotide sequence: TGTGCCAGCAGCTTAGGTCGGACCGGCTACACCTTC. It is translated as CASSLGRTGYTF.

A few counts support this clonotype. The chain combines TRBV19 with TRBJ1-2; 7 positions agree with TRBD1. This CDR3 is 16 amino acids long. V was pared by 3 bases and J by 5 bases, with 12 bases of the junction left unmatched. The germline gives CDR1 LNHDA, CDR2 SQIVND (reference sequence). CDR3 amino acids: CASSIGSGTALYGYTF. CDR3 nucleotides: TGTGCCAGTAGTATCGGATCCGGGACAGCACTTTATGGCTACACCTTC.

The V call is TRBV28, the J call TRBJ2-3; 12 bases agree with TRBD2. From germline, CDR1 is MDHEN and CDR2 SYDVKM. CDR3 size: 16 residues. With 3 bases clipped from V and 4 bases from J, the junction kept 5 bases outside the gene matches. The CDR3 sequence: CASSLETSGSPDTQYF. The CDR3 DNA sequence: TGTGCCAGCAGTTTGGAGACTAGCGGGAGTCCAGATACGCAGTATTTT.

The chain combines TRBV6-5 with TRBJ2-2, with TRBD1 matching over 7 bases. Germline CDR1 and CDR2: MNHEY and SVGAGI. The CDR3 has 14 residues. Germline trimming cut 6 bases from V and 2 bases from J; bases unmatched to any gene: 3. The CDR3 region has the DNA TGTGCCAGCAGAGACAGGGACAACACCGGGGAGCTGTTTTTT. Protein: CASRDRDNTGELFF.

The genes are TRBV19 and TRBJ2-1; 8 nucleotides align to TRBD2. Germline assignment: CDR1 LNHDA and CDR2 SQIVND (reference sequence). Unmatched junction bases numbered 5, after V lost 5 bases and J lost 5 bases. The CDR3 runs 14 residues. CDR3 sequence reads: CASSVLAAHNEQFF. The CDR3 coding sequence is TGTGCCAGTAGTGTACTAGCGGCACACAATGAGCAGTTCTTC. Variable domain in full (rest from reference TRBV19 and TRBJ2-1): DGGITQSPKYLFRKEGQNVTLSCEQNLNHDAMYWYRQDPGQGLRLIYYSQIVNDFQKGDIAEGYSVSREKKESFPLTVTSAQKNPTAFYLCASSVLAAHNEQFFGPGTRLTVL.

This clonotype came up a few times. The chain recombines TRBV7-2 with TRBJ2-5, with 8 bases lining up with TRBD2. Germline values: CDR1 SGHTA, CDR2 FQGNSA. Trimming removed 2 bases from V and 0 bases from J; junction bases left unmatched: 2. The CDR3 runs 15 residues. CDR3 DNA sequence: TGTGCCAGCAGCTTACAGCGGGGGAACCAAGAGACCCAGTACTTC. Amino acid sequence: CASSLQRGNQETQYF.

The chain links TRBV6-2 or TRBV6-3 to TRBJ2-3; 9 bases line up with TRBD2. Germline CDR1 MNHEY, CDR2 SVGEGT. CDR3 length: 18 amino acids. J was trimmed by 2 bases and V by 2 bases; bases with no gene match: 11. The CDR3 spells CASSYDPSSGTITDTQYF. The CDR3 region has the DNA TGTGCCAGCAGTTACGATCCGTCTAGCGGGACCATCACAGATACGCAGTATTTT.

The rearrangement links TRBV7-6 to TRBJ2-7, with a weak D call TRBD1 (5 bases). The CDR3 spans 14 residues. Trimming shortened V by 1 base and J by 2 bases, and 9 bases separated the two germline ends. The V gene's germline CDR1 is SGHVS and CDR2 FNYEAQ. The CDR3 coding sequence is TGTGCCAGCAGCTTAGTTGTGGGGCCCTACGAGCAGTACTTC. Translated: CASSLVVGPYEQYF.